A selection of T cell receptor beta chains follows, all from one sample in a study of blood T cell repertoires in COVID-19. The assay was immunoSEQ multiplex PCR, and TCRdb's table has in-frame clones only and misses some. The profile shows approximately 300,000 clones, around 90% of them singletons. The specimen was peripheral blood. Receptors were obtained from a woman in her twenties or thirties with COVID-19, enrolled during active disease. Both conserved end residues are trimmed from each CDR3.

V gene: TRBV5-1; CDR3 protein: ASSRGLAYADTQY
V gene: TRBV30; CDR3 protein: AWDRLAGGSYEQY
V gene: TRBV30; CDR3 protein: AWNGQGDEKLF
V gene: TRBV5-1; CDR3 protein: ASSADSSYSEQY
V gene: TRBV5-1; CDR3 protein: ASSLVGQGQAPLH
V gene: TRBV11-2; CDR3 protein: ASSLGVGTEAF
V gene: TRBV6-1; CDR3 protein: ASSAAVSSSYNEQF
V gene: TRBV5-4; CDR3 protein: ASRRDRGQETQY
V gene: TRBV27; CDR3 protein: ASGAKGHSSYEQY
V gene: TRBV2; CDR3 protein: ASSGRASNTGGGAETQY
V gene: TRBV25-1; CDR3 protein: ASSAPGLAQANEQF
V gene: TRBV7-2; CDR3 protein: ASSLEGQTGNTIY
V gene: TRBV27; CDR3 protein: ASSGSPYEQY
V gene: TRBV6-5; CDR3 protein: ASSRQGTGNQPQH
V gene: TRBV24-1; CDR3 protein: ATSDLAGSEQF
V gene: TRBV4-3; CDR3 protein: ASSQDSRGEQY
V gene: TRBV5-6; CDR3 protein: ASNVVGLAGVLTYNEQF
V gene: TRBV20-1; CDR3 protein: SASQLAGGTDTQY
V gene: TRBV9; CDR3 protein: ASSVVASGSGHEQY
V gene: TRBV30; CDR3 protein: AWSVSGSNQPQH
V gene: TRBV9; CDR3 protein: ASSVDGQINYGYT
V gene: TRBV13; CDR3 protein: ASSPSRGLDTQY
V gene: TRBV29-1; CDR3 protein: SALGQGYEQF
V gene: TRBV2; CDR3 protein: ASSSRDPPYEQY
V gene: TRBV27; CDR3 protein: ASSLPQDRKVSFWQY
V gene: TRBV3-1/TRBV3-2; CDR3 protein: ASTLAASYNEQF
V gene: TRBV7-9; CDR3 protein: ASSLGRGDYGYT
V gene: TRBV10-3; CDR3 protein: AIRLSEDSGNTIY
V gene: TRBV9; CDR3 protein: ASSRDRANYGYT
V gene: TRBV4-1; CDR3 protein: ASSPDRTAFDGYT
V gene: TRBV19; CDR3 protein: ASSDGPREGSYEQF
V gene: TRBV6-5; CDR3 protein: ASSYDRANTEAF
V gene: TRBV6-5; CDR3 protein: ASSRGDRVSYEQY
V gene: TRBV5-1; CDR3 protein: ASSPSGQGFSYNSPLH
V gene: TRBV3-1/TRBV3-2; CDR3 protein: ASSQVRTGELF
V gene: TRBV30; CDR3 protein: AWSASVMNTEAF
V gene: TRBV6-2/TRBV6-3; CDR3 protein: ASSYSEGGGETQY
V gene: TRBV15; CDR3 protein: ATAGTSDYNEQF
V gene: TRBV5-1; CDR3 protein: ASRWRELGDTQY
V gene: TRBV28; CDR3 protein: ASSSVTRNTIY
V gene: TRBV5-1; CDR3 protein: ASKRGFNEKLF